The 16 T cell receptor beta chains below all came from one sample that was sequenced in a study of shared clonotypes between healthy human individuals. Terminally differentiated effector memory CD45RA+ cells were excluded by CCR7 positive selection of CD45RO-negative cells. The table came from immunoSEQ multiplex PCR; TCRdb's copy has only in-frame clones and leaves some out. The data show some 2 million clones, with approximately 95% seen just once and roughly 1.1% held by the top ten. Sequenced: naive CD8+ T cells sorted from blood. The source is a man aged 18 to 29 in good health.

The chain uses TRBV5-6 and TRBJ2-7; 9 bases agree with TRBD2. The CDR3 has 15 amino acids. CDR1 SGHDT and CDR2 YYEEEE come from the germline V gene. With V trimmed by 4 bases and J by 0 bases, 5 bases remained unmatched. The CDR3 is CASSLLAGSSYEQYF. CDR3 sequence (DNA): TGTGCCAGCAGCCTACTAGCGGGTAGCTCCTACGAGCAGTACTTC. The complete variable domain, with remaining parts taken from reference TRBV5-6 and TRBJ2-7, reads DAGVTQSPTHLIKTRGQQVTLRCSPKSGHDTVSWYQQALGQGPQFIFQYYEEEERQRGNFPDRFSGHQFPNYSSELNVNALLLGDSALYLCASSLLAGSSYEQYFGPGTRLTVT.

A word on this clone: The same CDR3 arises from other DNA sequences in this sample as well. The chain links TRBV27 to TRBJ2-7, with 7 bases identical to TRBD2. In germline, CDR1 is MNHEY, CDR2 SMNVEV (reference sequence). This CDR3 spans 13 amino acids. The trim removed 4 bases at V and 2 bases at J, leaving 2 bases unmatched. The CDR3 sequence is CASSSSGAYEQYF. The CDR3 nucleotides are TGTGCCAGCAGTTCCAGCGGGGCCTACGAGCAGTACTTC.

As regards this clone: In the same sample, other DNA sequences code for this CDR3. This chain uses TRBV5-1 with TRBJ1-1; tentative D call: TRBD1 (6 bases). Trimming removed 0 bases from V and 5 bases from J, with 8 bases in between. This CDR3 region has 13 residues. The germline CDR1 and CDR2 sequences are SGHRS and YFSETQ. The CDR3 DNA follows: TGCGCCAGCAGCTTGGGAGGGGGTACTGAAGCTTTCTTT. Protein: CASSLGGGTEAFF.

The V and J genes are TRBV27 and TRBJ1-5; a weak D match, TRBD1 (6 bases). The germline CDR1 and CDR2 sequences are MNHEY and SMNVEV (reference sequence). The CDR3 is made up of 14 amino acids. Deletions cut 2 bases from V and 6 bases from J, with 11 bases between. DNA of the CDR3: TGTGCCAGCAGTTTAGTAGGGGGGACTCAGCCCCAGCATTTT. Protein: CASSLVGGTQPQHF.

This clone was detected once. J is TRBJ2-4 and V is TRBV30; D is uncertain. The V and J ends lost 0 bases and 6 bases respectively, with 6 bases between them. Germline V lookup: CDR1 GTSNPN, CDR2 SVGIG (reference sequence). CDR3 length equals 12 residues. Here the CDR3 DNA reads TGTGCCTGGAGTGTTTTGGGAAACATTCAGTACTTC. As protein: CAWSVLGNIQYF.

This clone was recorded only once. The chain uses TRBV13 and TRBJ2-5; 9 bases line up with TRBD1. The germline gives CDR1 PRHDT, CDR2 FYEKMQ (reference sequence). The length of the CDR3 is 16 residues. V was pared by 5 bases and J by 4 bases, with 11 bases of the junction left unmatched. CDR3 bases: TGTGCCAGCAGCGGAGAAAGGGACAGGGTCGCAGAGACCCAGTACTTC. Translating it yields CASSGERDRVAETQYF.

The chain carries TRBV28 and TRBJ2-7; 9 positions match TRBD2. The CDR3 has 14 residues. V shed 3 bases and J 6 bases; nucleotides not matched to a gene: 6. Germline V gives CDR1 MDHEN, CDR2 SYDVKM. The CDR3 bases are TGTGCCAGCAGTTTCTCCGGACTAGCGATCGAGCAGTACTTC. Encoded protein: CASSFSGLAIEQYF.

The chain employs TRBV2 and TRBJ2-4, with D perhaps TRBD1 (7 bases). The germline V and J ends were trimmed by 6 bases and 3 bases, with 15 bases remaining between them. There are 15 residues in the CDR3. CDR1 is SNHLY and CDR2 is FYNNEI in the germline V gene. CDR3 sequence (DNA): TGTGCCAGCAGGATAGGGGGCGGGGACAAAAACATTCAGTACTTC. Translating it yields CASRIGGGDKNIQYF.

The CDR3 is CASSLKLAGYYNEQFF. The CDR3 DNA reads TGTGCCAGCAGTTTAAAACTAGCGGGTTACTACAATGAGCAGTTCTTC. The rearrangement joins TRBV27 to TRBJ2-1; 9 bases are shared with TRBD2. Germline-derived CDR1 and CDR2 are MNHEY and SMNVEV (reference sequence). Unmatched junction bases numbered 5, after V lost 2 bases and J lost 3 bases. The CDR3 spans 16 residues.

The CDR3 loop reads CASSVARNLYEQYF. Written as DNA, the CDR3 is TGTGCCAGCAGCGTAGCACGTAACCTCTACGAGCAGTACTTC. The J gene is TRBJ2-7, the V gene TRBV9; unclear D gene. V lost 0 bases and J 3 bases, leaving 10 bases between the germline ends. Per the germline V gene, CDR1 is SGDLS and CDR2 is YYNGEE. CDR3 size: 14 residues.

This sequence joins TRBV9 and TRBJ1-1, with D perhaps matching TRBD1 (6 bases). V lost 2 bases and J lost 6, with 23 bases in between. Germline CDR1 and CDR2: SGDLS and YYNGEE. The length of the CDR3 is 17 residues. CDR3 loop: CASSVYRDIRLMSEAFF. The CDR3, as DNA: TGTGCCAGCAGCGTGTACCGGGACATTCGGCTGATGTCTGAAGCTTTCTTT.

This rearrangement joins TRBV15 to TRBJ2-3; 10 bases map to TRBD2. The CDR3 is made up of 17 amino acids. Trimming cost V 5 bases and J 1 base; bases outside gene matches: 9. Germline V gene data show CDR1 as LNHNV and CDR2 as YYDKDF (reference sequence). The CDR3 DNA sequence: TGTGCCACCAGCGGCCGTCTAGCGGGGGCCGGCACAGATACGCAGTATTTT. Translating it yields CATSGRLAGAGTDTQYF.

The gene calls are TRBV19 and TRBJ2-3, with D perhaps matching TRBD1 or TRBD2 (6 bases each). V gave up 0 bases and J gave up 7 bases, with 20 bases separating them. CDR3 length: 17 amino acids. Germline lookup yields CDR1 LNHDA and CDR2 SQIVND (reference sequence). This CDR3 is CASSIEGDSGAWNTQYF. In DNA form, the CDR3 reads TGTGCCAGTAGTATAGAGGGTGACTCGGGGGCTTGGAATACGCAGTATTTT. Filled out from reference TRBV19 and TRBJ2-3, the complete variable domain reads DGGITQSPKYLFRKEGQNVTLSCEQNLNHDAMYWYRQDPGQGLRLIYYSQIVNDFQKGDIAEGYSVSREKKESFPLTVTSAQKNPTAFYLCASSIEGDSGAWNTQYFGPGTRLTVL.

The genes are TRBV13 and TRBJ2-1; D possibly corresponds to TRBD1 (6 bases). The V end lost 0 bases, the J end lost 9 bases, and 18 bases lay between the germline ends. Germline V gene data show CDR1 as PRHDT and CDR2 as FYEKMQ (reference sequence). This CDR3 comprises 16 residues. CDR3 bases: TGTGCCAGCAGCTTAGGGCCGACAGGCCTCCGGGGTGAGCAGTTCTTC. Amino acids: CASSLGPTGLRGEQFF.

In DNA, the CDR3 is TGTGCCAGCAGCATGGGGGAGATGGATGAGCAGTTCTTC. It specifies CASSMGEMDEQFF. The V call is TRBV7-9, the J call TRBJ2-1; D is possibly TRBD1 or TRBD2 (5 bases each). CDR3 length: 13 amino acids. V lost 5 bases and J lost 8, with 13 bases in between. Germline lookup yields CDR1 SEHNR and CDR2 FQNEAQ (reference sequence).

This chain connects TRBV5-1 to TRBJ1-2; weak D call: TRBD1 (5 bases). V was trimmed by 3 bases and J by 10 bases, leaving 16 bases between them. Germline V gives CDR1 SGHRS, CDR2 YFSETQ. The CDR3 sequence is 13 residues long. This CDR3 reads CASSSPTDNYYTF. In DNA, the CDR3 is TGCGCCAGCAGCTCCCCGACAGACAATTACTACACCTTC.